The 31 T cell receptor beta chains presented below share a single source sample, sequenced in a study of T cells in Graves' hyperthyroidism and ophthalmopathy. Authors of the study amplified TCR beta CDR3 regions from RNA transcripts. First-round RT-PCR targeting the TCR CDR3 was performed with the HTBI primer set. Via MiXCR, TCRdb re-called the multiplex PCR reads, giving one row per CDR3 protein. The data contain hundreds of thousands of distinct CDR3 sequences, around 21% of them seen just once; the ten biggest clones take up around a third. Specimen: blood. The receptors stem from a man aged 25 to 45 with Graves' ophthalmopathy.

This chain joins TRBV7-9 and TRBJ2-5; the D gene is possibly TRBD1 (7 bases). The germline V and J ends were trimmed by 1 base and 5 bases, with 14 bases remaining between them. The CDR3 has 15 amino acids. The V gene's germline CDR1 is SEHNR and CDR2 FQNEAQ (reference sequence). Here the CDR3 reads CASSLGGGGTETQYF. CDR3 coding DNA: TGTGCCAGCAGCTTAGGCGGAGGGGGCACGGAGACCCAGTACTTC.

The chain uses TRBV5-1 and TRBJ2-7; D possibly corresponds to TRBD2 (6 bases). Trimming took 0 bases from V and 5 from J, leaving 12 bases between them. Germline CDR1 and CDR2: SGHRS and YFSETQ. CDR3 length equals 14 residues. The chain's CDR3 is CASSLVGSPDEQYF. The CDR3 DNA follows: TGCGCCAGCAGCTTGGTCGGGAGTCCAGACGAGCAGTACTTC.

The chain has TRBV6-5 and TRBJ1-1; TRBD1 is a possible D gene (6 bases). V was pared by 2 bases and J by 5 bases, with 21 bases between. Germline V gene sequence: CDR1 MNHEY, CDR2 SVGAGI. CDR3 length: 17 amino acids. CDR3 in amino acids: CASSYRSGDGWETEAFF. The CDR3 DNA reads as TGTGCCAGCAGTTACCGGTCAGGGGACGGCTGGGAAACTGAAGCTTTCTTT.

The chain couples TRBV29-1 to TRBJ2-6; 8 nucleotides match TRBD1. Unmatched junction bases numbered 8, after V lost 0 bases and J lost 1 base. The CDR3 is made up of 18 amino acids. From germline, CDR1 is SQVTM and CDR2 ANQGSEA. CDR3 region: CSVEERAGGRSGANVLTF. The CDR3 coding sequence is TGCAGCGTTGAAGAAAGGGCAGGGGGCCGGTCTGGGGCCAACGTCCTGACTTTC. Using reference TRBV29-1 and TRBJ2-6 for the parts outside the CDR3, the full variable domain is SAVISQKPSRDICQRGTSLTIQCQVDSQVTMMFWYRQQPGQSLTLIATANQGSEATYESGFVIDKFPISRPNLTFSTLTVSNMSPEDSSIYLCSVEERAGGRSGANVLTFGAGSRLTVL.

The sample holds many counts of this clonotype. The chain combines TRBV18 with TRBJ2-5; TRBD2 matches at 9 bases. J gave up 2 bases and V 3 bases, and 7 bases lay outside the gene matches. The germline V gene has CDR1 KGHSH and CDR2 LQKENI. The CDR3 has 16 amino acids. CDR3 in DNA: TGTGCCAGCTCACCCCGGAGCGGGAGGCCGCAAGAGACCCAGTACTTC. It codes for CASSPRSGRPQETQYF.

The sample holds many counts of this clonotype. CDR3 sequence: CATSMAGTPITIDTQYF. The CDR3, as DNA: TGTGCCACCAGTATGGCCGGGACACCGATTACTATAGATACGCAGTATTTT. This chain links TRBV15 with TRBJ2-3, with a weak D call TRBD1 (6 bases). V was clipped by 6 bases and J by 5 bases, with 24 bases between them. This CDR3 spans 17 amino acids. Germline CDR1 LNHNV, CDR2 YYDKDF (reference sequence).

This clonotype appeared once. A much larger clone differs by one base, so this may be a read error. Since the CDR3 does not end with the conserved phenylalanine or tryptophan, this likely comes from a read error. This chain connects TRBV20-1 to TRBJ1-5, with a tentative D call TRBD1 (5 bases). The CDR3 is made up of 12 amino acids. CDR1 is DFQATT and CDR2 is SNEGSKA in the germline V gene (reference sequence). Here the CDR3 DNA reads TGCAGGGCCGGCAGGGCGGATCAGCCCCAGCATCTT. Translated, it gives CRAGRADQPQHL.

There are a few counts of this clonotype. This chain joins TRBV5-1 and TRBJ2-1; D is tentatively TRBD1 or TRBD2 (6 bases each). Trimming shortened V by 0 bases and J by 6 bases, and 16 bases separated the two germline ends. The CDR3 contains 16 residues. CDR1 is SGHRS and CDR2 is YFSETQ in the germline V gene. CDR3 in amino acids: CASSLEGTPGGNEQFF. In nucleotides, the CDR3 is TGCGCCAGCAGCTTGGAGGGGACACCCGGGGGCAATGAGCAGTTCTTC.

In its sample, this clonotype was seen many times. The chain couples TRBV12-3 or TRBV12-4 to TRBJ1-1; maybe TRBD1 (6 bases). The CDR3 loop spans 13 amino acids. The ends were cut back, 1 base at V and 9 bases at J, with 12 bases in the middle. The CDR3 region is CASSLGEGVKAFF. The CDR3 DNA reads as TGTGCCAGCAGTTTAGGCGAGGGGGTAAAAGCTTTCTTT.

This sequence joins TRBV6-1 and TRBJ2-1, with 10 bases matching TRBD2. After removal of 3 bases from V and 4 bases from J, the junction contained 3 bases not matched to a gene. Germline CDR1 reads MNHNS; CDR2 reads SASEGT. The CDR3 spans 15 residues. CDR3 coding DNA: TGTGCCAGCAGTGAGCCAGCGGGAGGGTACAATGAGCAGTTCTTC. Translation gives CASSEPAGGYNEQFF.

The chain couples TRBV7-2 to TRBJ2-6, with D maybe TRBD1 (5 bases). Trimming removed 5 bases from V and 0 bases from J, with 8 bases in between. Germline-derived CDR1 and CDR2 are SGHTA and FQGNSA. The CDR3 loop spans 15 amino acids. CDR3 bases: TGTGCCAGCAGCATAGACAGCTCTGGGGCCAACGTCCTGACTTTC. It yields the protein CASSIDSSGANVLTF.

The CDR3 reads CASSWGGSSYEQYF. The CDR3 nucleotides read TGCGCCAGCAGCTGGGGGGGGAGCTCCTACGAGCAGTACTTC. The chain uses TRBV5-1 and TRBJ2-7; TRBD2 matches 7 bases. The CDR3 runs to 14 residues. Germline V gene lookup returns CDR1 SGHRS and CDR2 YFSETQ. The junction had 3 bases not matched to a gene; V was cut back by 3 bases and J by 0 bases.

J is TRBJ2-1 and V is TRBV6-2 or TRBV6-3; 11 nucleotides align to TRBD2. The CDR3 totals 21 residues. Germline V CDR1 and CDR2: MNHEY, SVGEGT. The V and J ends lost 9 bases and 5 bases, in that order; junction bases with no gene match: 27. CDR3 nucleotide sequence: TGTGCCAGATTCCATAGCGGGAGGGCCCAGGAAACATCACACACACACAATGAGCAGTTCTTC. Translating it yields CARFHSGRAQETSHTHNEQFF.

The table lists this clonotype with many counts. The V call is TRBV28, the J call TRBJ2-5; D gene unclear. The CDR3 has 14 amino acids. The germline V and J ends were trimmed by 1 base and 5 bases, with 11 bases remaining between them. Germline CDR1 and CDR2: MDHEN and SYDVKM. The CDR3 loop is CASSLLSGVETQYF. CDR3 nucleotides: TGTGCCAGCAGTTTATTATCCGGAGTGGAGACCCAGTACTTC.

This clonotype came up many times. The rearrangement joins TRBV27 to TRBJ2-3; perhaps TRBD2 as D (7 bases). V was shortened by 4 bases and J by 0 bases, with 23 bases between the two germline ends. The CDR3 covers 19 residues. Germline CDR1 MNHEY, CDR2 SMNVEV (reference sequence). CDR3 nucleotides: TGTGCCAGCAGTTCGGCTCTAGGGGGGGGGACTCGGAGCACAGATACGCAGTATTTT. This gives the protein CASSSALGGGTRSTDTQYF.

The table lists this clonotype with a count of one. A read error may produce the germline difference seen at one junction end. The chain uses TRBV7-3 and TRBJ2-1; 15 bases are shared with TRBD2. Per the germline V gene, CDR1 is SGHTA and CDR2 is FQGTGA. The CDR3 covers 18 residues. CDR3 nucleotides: TGTACCAGCAGCCCAACGCGGACTAGCGGGAGGGCCCCGGATGAGCAGTTCTTC. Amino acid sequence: CTSSPTRTSGRAPDEQFF. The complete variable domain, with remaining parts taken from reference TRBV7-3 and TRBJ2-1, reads GAGVSQTPSNKVTEKGKYVELRCDPISGHTALYWYRQSLGQGPEFLIYFQGTGAADDSGLPNDRFFAVRPEGSVSTLKIQRTERGDSAVYLCTSSPTRTSGRAPDEQFFGPGTRLTVL.

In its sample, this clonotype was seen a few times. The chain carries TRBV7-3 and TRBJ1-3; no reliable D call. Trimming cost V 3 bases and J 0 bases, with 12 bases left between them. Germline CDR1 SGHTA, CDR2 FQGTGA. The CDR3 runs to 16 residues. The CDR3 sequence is CASSFGGSFSGNTIYF. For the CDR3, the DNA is TGTGCCAGCAGCTTTGGCGGGAGCTTCTCTGGAAACACCATATATTTT.

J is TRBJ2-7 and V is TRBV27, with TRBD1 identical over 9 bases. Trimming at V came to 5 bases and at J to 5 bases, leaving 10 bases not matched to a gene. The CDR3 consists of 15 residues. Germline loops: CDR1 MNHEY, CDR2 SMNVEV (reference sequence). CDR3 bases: TGTGCCAGCAGTCCCGGGACAGGGTCGCTCCACGAGCAGTACTTC. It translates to CASSPGTGSLHEQYF.

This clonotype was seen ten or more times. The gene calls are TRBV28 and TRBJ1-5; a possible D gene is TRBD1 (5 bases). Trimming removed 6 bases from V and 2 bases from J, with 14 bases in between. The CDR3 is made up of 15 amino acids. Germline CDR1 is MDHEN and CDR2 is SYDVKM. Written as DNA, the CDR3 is TGTGCCAGCAGGATAGGACATAGAGGCAATCAGCCCCAGCATTTT. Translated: CASRIGHRGNQPQHF.

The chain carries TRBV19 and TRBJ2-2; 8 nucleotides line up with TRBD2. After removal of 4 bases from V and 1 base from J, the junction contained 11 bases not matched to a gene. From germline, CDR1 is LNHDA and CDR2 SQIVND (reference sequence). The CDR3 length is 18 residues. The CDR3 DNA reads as TGTGCCAGTAGTACCACGAGGTTAGCGGGAAGGAACACCGGGGAGCTGTTTTTT. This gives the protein CASSTTRLAGRNTGELFF.

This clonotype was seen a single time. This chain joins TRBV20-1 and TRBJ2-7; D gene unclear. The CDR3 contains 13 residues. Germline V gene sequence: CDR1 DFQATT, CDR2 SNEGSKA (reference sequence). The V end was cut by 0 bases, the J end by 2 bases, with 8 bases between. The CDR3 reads CSARDPAAYEQYF. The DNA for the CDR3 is TGCAGTGCTAGAGACCCGGCAGCCTACGAGCAGTACTTC.

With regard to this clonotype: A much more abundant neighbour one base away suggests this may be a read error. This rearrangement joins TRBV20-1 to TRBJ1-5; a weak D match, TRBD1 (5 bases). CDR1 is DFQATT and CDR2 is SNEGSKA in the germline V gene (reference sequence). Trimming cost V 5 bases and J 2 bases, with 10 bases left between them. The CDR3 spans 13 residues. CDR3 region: CSARGDGNQPQHF. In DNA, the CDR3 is TGCAGTGCTCGGGGGGACGGCAATCAGCCCCAGCATTTT.

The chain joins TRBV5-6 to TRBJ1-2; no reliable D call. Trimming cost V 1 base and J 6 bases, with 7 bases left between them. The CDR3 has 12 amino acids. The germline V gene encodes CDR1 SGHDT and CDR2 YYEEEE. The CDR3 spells CASSLPSDGYTF. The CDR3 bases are TGTGCCAGCAGCTTGCCGTCAGATGGCTACACCTTC.

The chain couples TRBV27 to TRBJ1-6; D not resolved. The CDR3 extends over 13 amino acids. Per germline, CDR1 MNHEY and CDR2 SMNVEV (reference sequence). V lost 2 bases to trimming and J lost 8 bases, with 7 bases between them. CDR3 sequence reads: CASSLMTDSPLHF. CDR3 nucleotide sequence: TGTGCCAGCAGTTTAATGACTGATTCACCCCTCCACTTT.

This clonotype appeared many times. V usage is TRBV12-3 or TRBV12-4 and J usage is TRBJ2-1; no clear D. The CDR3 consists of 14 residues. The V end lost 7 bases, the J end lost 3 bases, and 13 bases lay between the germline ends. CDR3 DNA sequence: TGTGCCAGCACCCAACGTCCGGACTACAATGAGCAGTTCTTC. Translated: CASTQRPDYNEQFF.

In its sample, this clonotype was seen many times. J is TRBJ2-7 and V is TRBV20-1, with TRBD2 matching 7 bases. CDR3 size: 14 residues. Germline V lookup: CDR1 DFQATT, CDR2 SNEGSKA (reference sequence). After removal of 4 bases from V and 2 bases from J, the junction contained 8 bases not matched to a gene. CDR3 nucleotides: TGCAGTGCTATTCCCGGGACTAAGACCTACGAGCAGTACTTC. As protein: CSAIPGTKTYEQYF.

The CDR3 reads CASQPHTNTGELFF. As DNA, the CDR3 is TGTGCCAGCCAACCACACACGAACACCGGGGAGCTGTTTTTT. V usage is TRBV28 and J usage is TRBJ2-2, with D hard to call. Germline-derived CDR1 and CDR2 are MDHEN and SYDVKM. Trimming left V 8 bases short and J 0 bases short, with 10 bases between. The CDR3 consists of 14 residues.

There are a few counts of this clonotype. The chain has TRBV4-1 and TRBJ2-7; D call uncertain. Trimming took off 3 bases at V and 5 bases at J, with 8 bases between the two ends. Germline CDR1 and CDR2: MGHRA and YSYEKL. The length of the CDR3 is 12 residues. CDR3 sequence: CASSQLGDEQYF. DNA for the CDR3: TGCGCCAGCAGCCAGCTTGGGGACGAGCAGTACTTC.

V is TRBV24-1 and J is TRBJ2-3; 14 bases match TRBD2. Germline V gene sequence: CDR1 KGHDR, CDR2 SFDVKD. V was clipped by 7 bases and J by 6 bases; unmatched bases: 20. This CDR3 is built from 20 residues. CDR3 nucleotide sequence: TGTGCCACCAGCTTCCCGGGACTAGCGGGAGTTTTCCGAGGGGATGATACGCAGTATTTT. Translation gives CATSFPGLAGVFRGDDTQYF.

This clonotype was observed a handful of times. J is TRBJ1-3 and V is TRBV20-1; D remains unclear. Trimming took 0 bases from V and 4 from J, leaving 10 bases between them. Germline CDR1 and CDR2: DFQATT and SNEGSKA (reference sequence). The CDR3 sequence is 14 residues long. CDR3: CSARDIGKGNTIYF. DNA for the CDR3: TGCAGTGCTAGAGACATAGGCAAAGGAAACACCATATATTTT.

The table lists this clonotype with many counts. The CDR3 DNA reads as TGCAGTGCTAGAGTTCGGGGTACAGGGAGATATGGCTACACCTTC. Amino acids: CSARVRGTGRYGYTF. This rearrangement joins TRBV20-1 to TRBJ1-2, with D maybe TRBD1 (6 bases). This CDR3 has 15 residues. V was cut by 1 base and J by 5 bases, with 17 bases left in between. From germline, CDR1 is DFQATT and CDR2 SNEGSKA (reference sequence).